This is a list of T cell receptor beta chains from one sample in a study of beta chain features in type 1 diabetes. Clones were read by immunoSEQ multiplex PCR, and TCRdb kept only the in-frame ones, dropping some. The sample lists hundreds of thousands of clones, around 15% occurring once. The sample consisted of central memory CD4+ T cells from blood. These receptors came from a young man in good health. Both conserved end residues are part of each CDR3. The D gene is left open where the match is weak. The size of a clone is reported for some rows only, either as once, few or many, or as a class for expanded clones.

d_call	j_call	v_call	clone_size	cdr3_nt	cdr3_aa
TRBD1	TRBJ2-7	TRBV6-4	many	TGTGCCAGCAGTAGTCCGACAGGGGCGCGCGAGCAGTACTTC	CASSSPTGAREQYF
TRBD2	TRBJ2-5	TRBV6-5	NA	TGTGCCAGCAGTTACAGCGGGGGGGCTCTAGAGACCCAGTACTTC	CASSYSGGALETQYF
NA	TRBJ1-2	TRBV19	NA	TGTGCCAGTAGCCTAAATTTAGGGGGCTACACCTTC	CASSLNLGGYTF
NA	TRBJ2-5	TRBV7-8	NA	TGTGCCAGCAGCTACTTTGACAGGCAAGAGACCCAGTACTTC	CASSYFDRQETQYF
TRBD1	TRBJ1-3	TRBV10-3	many	TGTGCCACGACGGGACAGCTAAGCTCTGGAAACACCATATATTTT	CATTGQLSSGNTIYF
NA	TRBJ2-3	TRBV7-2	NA	TGTGCCAGCAGCTTTACCTCGAAAGGGCAGGGATCCACAGATACGCAGTATTTT	CASSFTSKGQGSTDTQYF
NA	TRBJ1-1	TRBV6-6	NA	TGTGCCAGCAGTTTCCAGGGGAACACTGAAGCTTTCTTT	CASSFQGNTEAFF
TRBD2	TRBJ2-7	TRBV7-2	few	TGTGCCAGCAGCTTAGGACTAGCTGCCACCTACGAGCAGTACTTC	CASSLGLAATYEQYF
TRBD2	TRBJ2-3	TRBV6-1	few	TGTGCCAGCAGTGTGGGACTAGCCACAGATACGCAGTATTTT	CASSVGLATDTQYF
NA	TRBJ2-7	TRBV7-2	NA	TGTGCCAGTTCAGGGTTAGGAGATCACGAGCAGTACTTC	CASSGLGDHEQYF
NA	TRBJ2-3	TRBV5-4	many	TGTGCCAGCAGCTTGGAAAGCACAGATACGCAGTATTTT	CASSLESTDTQYF
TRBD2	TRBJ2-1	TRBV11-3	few	TGTGCCAGCAGCTTACGGTCTAGCGGGCCGAATGAGCAGTTCTTC	CASSLRSSGPNEQFF
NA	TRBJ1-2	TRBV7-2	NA	TGTGCCAGCAGCTCCCCACTTAACTATGGCTACACCTTC	CASSSPLNYGYTF
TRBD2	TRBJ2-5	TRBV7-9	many	TGTGCCAGCAGCTCCCCCGCGGGGGTGGAAGAGACCCAGTACTTC	CASSSPAGVEETQYF
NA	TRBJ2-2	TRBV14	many	TGTGCCAGCAGCCAAACTAGACCCGGGGAGCTGTTTTTT	CASSQTRPGELFF
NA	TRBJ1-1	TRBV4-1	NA	TGCGCCAGCAGCCTCCGACAGGACACTGAAGCTTTCTTT	CASSLRQDTEAFF
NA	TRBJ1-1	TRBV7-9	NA	TGTGCCAGCAGCATCACGACTGAAGCTTTCTTT	CASSITTEAFF
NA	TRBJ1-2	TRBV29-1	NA	TGCAGCACTCAGGGAGACCAAACGACGAACTATGGCTACACCTTC	CSTQGDQTTNYGYTF
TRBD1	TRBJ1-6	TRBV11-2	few	TGTGCCAGCAGCCCCCGGGACAGCCGTCGGGGGTCCTATAATTCACCCCTCCACTTT	CASSPRDSRRGSYNSPLHF
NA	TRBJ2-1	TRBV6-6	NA	TGTGCCAGCAGTTCCAACAGGGTCAGTGAGCAGTTCTTC	CASSSNRVSEQFF
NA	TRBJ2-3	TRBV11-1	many	TGTGCCAGCAGCTTAGGGACTGAGCCTTACACAGATACGCAGTATTTT	CASSLGTEPYTDTQYF
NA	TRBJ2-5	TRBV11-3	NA	TGTGCCAGCAGCTTAGCATGGGACCAAGAGACCCAGTACTTC	CASSLAWDQETQYF
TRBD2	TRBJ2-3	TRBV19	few	TGTGCCAGTAGTTTACTAGCGGGAGGGCCAGATACGCAGTATTTT	CASSLLAGGPDTQYF
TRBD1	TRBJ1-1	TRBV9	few	TGTGCCAGCAGCGTGACAGGGGTAAACACTGAAGCTTTCTTT	CASSVTGVNTEAFF
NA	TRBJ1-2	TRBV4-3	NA	TGCGCCAGCAGCCAGACACACCGAGCTAACTATGGCTACACCTTC	CASSQTHRANYGYTF
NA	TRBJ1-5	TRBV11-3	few	TGTGCCAGCACCGTAGATATCGGGCCCCAGCATTTT	CASTVDIGPQHF
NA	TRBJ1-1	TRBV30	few	TGTGCCTGGAGTCCGTTGGAGGAAGAAGCTTTCTTT	CAWSPLEEEAFF
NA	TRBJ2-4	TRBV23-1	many	TGCGCCAGCAGTCAAGGCTCGCCGCCTTTAGCCAAAAACATTCAGTACTTC	CASSQGSPPLAKNIQYF
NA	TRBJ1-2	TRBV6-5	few	TGTGCCAGCAAAATCGAGGGTTTTCATGGCTACACCTTC	CASKIEGFHGYTF
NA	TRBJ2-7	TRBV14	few	TGTGCCAGCAGCCAAGAACTGTACTACGAGCAGTACTTC	CASSQELYYEQYF
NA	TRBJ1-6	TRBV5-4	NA	TGTGCCAGCAGCTTGAGGGATCACCATAATTCACCCCTCCACTTT	CASSLRDHHNSPLHF
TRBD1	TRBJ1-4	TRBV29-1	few	TGCAGCGTTGAGGCAGGGACAGGGGGCGCAGGAAAACTGTTTTTT	CSVEAGTGGAGKLFF
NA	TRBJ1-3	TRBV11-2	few	TGTGCCAGCAGCCAACGGTCACAGCGCCTCTCTGGAAACACCATATATTTT	CASSQRSQRLSGNTIYF
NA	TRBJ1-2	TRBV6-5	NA	TGTGCCAGCGGAGAAGGAGAGGGTCTCTATGGCTACACCTTC	CASGEGEGLYGYTF
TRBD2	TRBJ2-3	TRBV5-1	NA	TGCGCCAGCACAACCGGGACTAGCTCTCTTCACACGCAGTATTTT	CASTTGTSSLHTQYF
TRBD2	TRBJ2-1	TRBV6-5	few	TGTGCCAGCACCCAAGGGGGGACTAGCAGTAATGAGCAGTTCTTC	CASTQGGTSSNEQFF
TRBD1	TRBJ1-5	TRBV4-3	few	TGCGCCAGCAGCCAAAGCGACAGGGGTAATCAGCCCCAGCATTTT	CASSQSDRGNQPQHF
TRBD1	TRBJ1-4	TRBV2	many	TGTGCCAGCAGTAGAGGACAGGGAGTAAATGAAAAACTGTTTTTT	CASSRGQGVNEKLFF
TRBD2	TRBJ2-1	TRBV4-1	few	TGCGCCAGCAGCCCTCAGGTGGGACTAGCGGTCTACAATGAGCAGTTCTTC	CASSPQVGLAVYNEQFF
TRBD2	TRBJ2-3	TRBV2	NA	TGTGCCAGCAGGCGGGGGGCCGGAGATACGCAGTATTTT	CASRRGAGDTQYF
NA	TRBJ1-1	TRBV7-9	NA	TGTGCCAGCTCTGGAGGGCTGAGTTTCATGAACACTGAAGCTTTCTTT	CASSGGLSFMNTEAFF
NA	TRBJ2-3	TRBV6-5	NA	TGTGCCAGCAGTACGACCCTCGATACGCAGTATTTT	CASSTTLDTQYF
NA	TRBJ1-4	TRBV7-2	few	TGTGCCAGCAGCACCGGTCGGGGCGGCTCCGAAAAACTGTTTTTT	CASSTGRGGSEKLFF
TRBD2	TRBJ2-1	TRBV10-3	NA	TGTGCCATCAGTGAGCTAGCGGGGACCTACAATGAGCAGTTCTTC	CAISELAGTYNEQFF
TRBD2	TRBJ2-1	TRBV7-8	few	TGTGCCAGCAGCTCCGGGGGGGCCGACAATGAGCAGTTCTTC	CASSSGGADNEQFF
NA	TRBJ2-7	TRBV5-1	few	TGCGCCAGCAGCCTAGCGGGACAGGGAATCAACGAGCAGTACTTC	CASSLAGQGINEQYF
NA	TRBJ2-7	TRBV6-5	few	TGTGCCAGCAGTTACCGTCAGGGTACGTACGAGCAGTACTTC	CASSYRQGTYEQYF
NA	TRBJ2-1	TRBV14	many	TGTGCCAGCAGCCAAGTGGGCGGGCGTAAGACCAATGAGCAGTTCTTC	CASSQVGGRKTNEQFF
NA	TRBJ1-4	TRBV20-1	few	TGCAGTGCGGGGGGTAGGGAAAAACTGTTTTTT	CSAGGREKLFF